The next 17 T cell receptor beta chains were all read from a single sample in a study of OX40 agonist ivuxolimab in advanced cancers. TCRdb's copy holds only in-frame clones and misses some; the assay was immunoSEQ multiplex PCR. The repertoire has fewer than 30,000 clones, 82% of them found once; the top ten carry approximately 20%. Here the sequenced sample was CD4+ or CD8+ T cells sorted from blood, taken in a trial of the OX40 agonist ivuxolimab. These receptors were taken from an adult with an advanced solid tumor such as melanoma, head and neck, liver or kidney cancer.

This chain connects TRBV7-8 to TRBJ1-5; D gene unclear. Germline lookup yields CDR1 SGHVS and CDR2 FQNEAQ. This CDR3 is 14 amino acids long. The germline V and J ends were trimmed by 4 bases and 4 bases, with 11 bases remaining between them. The CDR3 bases are TGTGCCAGCAGCTCGGGGAGGGCGAATCAGCCCCAGCATTTT. Its protein product is CASSSGRANQPQHF.

This clone has more than one count but fewer than ten. The CDR3 nucleotides are TGTGCCAGTAGTATAGATCCTTTTTCCTATGGCTACACCTTC. It yields the protein CASSIDPFSYGYTF. The chain recombines TRBV19 with TRBJ1-2; D gene uncertain. V was clipped by 0 bases and J by 4 bases, with 9 bases between them. The CDR3 contains 14 residues. Germline-derived CDR1 and CDR2 are LNHDA and SQIVND (reference sequence).

V is TRBV5-6 and J is TRBJ2-7; D is unresolved. This CDR3 contains 15 residues. Trimming pared 4 bases from V and 4 bases from J, leaving 18 bases between. Germline V CDR1 and CDR2: SGHDT, YYEEEE. The CDR3 sequence: CASSPSGPEIYEQYF. The DNA of the CDR3 is TGTGCCAGCAGCCCATCAGGACCGGAGATATACGAGCAGTACTTC.

The chain couples TRBV18 to TRBJ1-2; D gene uncertain. Trimming took off 1 base at V and 0 bases at J, with 9 bases between the two ends. CDR1 and CDR2 from the germline V gene are KGHSH and LQKENI. The CDR3 covers 15 residues. The CDR3 nucleotides are TGTGCCAGCTCACCACTGGGCGGAACTAACTATGGCTACACCTTC. Translated, it gives CASSPLGGTNYGYTF.

The V gene is TRBV6-6, the J gene TRBJ2-1; D call uncertain. The CDR3 is 12 amino acids. V was clipped by 2 bases and J by 10 bases, with 9 bases between them. Looked up from germline, CDR1 is MNHNY and CDR2 is SVGAGI (reference sequence). CDR3 sequence reads: CASSYRLLEQFF. As DNA, the CDR3 is TGTGCCAGCAGTTACCGACTCTTGGAGCAGTTCTTC.

This chain uses TRBV11-2 with TRBJ2-7; D unclear. CDR1 SGHAT and CDR2 FQNNGV come from the germline V gene. The CDR3 extends over 15 amino acids. Trimming pared 1 base from V and 0 bases from J, leaving 10 bases between. As DNA, the CDR3 is TGTGCCAGCAGCTTAGCGGCGGCGAGCTCCTACGAGCAGTACTTC. Encoded protein: CASSLAAASSYEQYF.

The V gene is TRBV5-6, the J gene TRBJ1-1; D is undetermined. The CDR3 extends over 12 amino acids. Germline loops: CDR1 SGHDT, CDR2 YYEEEE. Trimming took off 4 bases at V and 2 bases at J, with 6 bases between the two ends. The CDR3 DNA is TGTGCCAGCAGCGACGATAACACTGAAGCTTTCTTT. It translates to CASSDDNTEAFF.

The J gene is TRBJ2-3, the V gene TRBV7-3; D is perhaps TRBD1 or TRBD2 (5 bases each). Germline V gene sequence: CDR1 SGHTA, CDR2 FQGTGA. This CDR3 comprises 16 residues. V lost 4 bases, J lost 3 bases, and 17 bases lay in between. The chain's CDR3 is CASSSDALGTTDTQYF. The CDR3 region has the DNA TGTGCCAGCAGCTCCGACGCCTTAGGGACGACAGATACGCAGTATTTT.

The rearrangement uses TRBV4-1 and TRBJ2-1; 9 bases are a match to TRBD2. Germline V lookup: CDR1 MGHRA, CDR2 YSYEKL. The length of the CDR3 is 16 residues. V was pared by 0 bases and J by 7 bases, with 7 bases of the junction left unmatched. CDR3 DNA: TGCGCCAGCAGCCAAGAACCGAGCGGGAGGTTTAATGAGCAGTTCTTC. This gives the protein CASSQEPSGRFNEQFF.

CDR3: CASSGTSGMYF. The DNA of the CDR3 is TGTGCCAGCAGTGGGACTAGCGGGATGTATTTT. The V gene is TRBV6-4, the J gene TRBJ2-3; 12 bases are a match to TRBD2. Germline V lookup: CDR1 MRHNA, CDR2 SNTAGT. The CDR3 totals 11 residues. The trim removed 4 bases at V and 14 bases at J, leaving 1 base unmatched.

The V call is TRBV7-9, the J call TRBJ1-1; D unresolved. Germline CDR1 is SEHNR and CDR2 is FQNEAQ (reference sequence). Trimming removed 4 bases from V and 0 bases from J, with 9 bases in between. The CDR3 loop spans 14 amino acids. CDR3 sequence: CASSSDNMNTEAFF. Here the CDR3 DNA reads TGTGCCAGCAGCTCCGACAACATGAACACTGAAGCTTTCTTT. Supplemented by reference TRBV7-9 and TRBJ1-1, the full variable domain reads DTGVSQNPRHKITKRGQNVTFRCDPISEHNRLYWYRQTLGQGPEFLTYFQNEAQLEKSRLLSDRFSAERPKGSFSTLEIQRTEQGDSAMYLCASSSDNMNTEAFFGQGTRLTVV.

This chain uses TRBV25-1 with TRBJ2-1; D remains unclear. Germline assignment: CDR1 MGHDK and CDR2 SYGVNS. This CDR3 contains 12 residues. The V end was cut by 7 bases, the J end by 2 bases, with 6 bases between. This CDR3 is CASMAAYNEQFF. As DNA, the CDR3 is TGTGCCAGCATGGCGGCCTACAATGAGCAGTTCTTC. Variable domain in full (rest from reference TRBV25-1 and TRBJ2-1): EADIYQTPRYLVIGTGKKITLECSQTMGHDKMYWYQQDPGMELHLIHYSYGVNSTEKGDLSSESTVSRIRTEHFPLTLESARPSHTSQYLCASMAAYNEQFFGPGTRLTVL.

The V and J genes are TRBV19 and TRBJ2-7; 8 bases are shared with TRBD2. The CDR3 contains 15 residues. Trimming at V came to 1 base and at J to 4 bases, leaving 6 bases not matched to a gene. Per the germline V gene, CDR1 is LNHDA and CDR2 is SQIVND (reference sequence). Here the CDR3 reads CASSIVISGTYEQYF. CDR3 DNA sequence: TGTGCCAGTAGTATAGTAATTAGCGGGACTTACGAGCAGTACTTC.

This clone occurred once. V is TRBV5-1 and J is TRBJ2-7; tentative D call: TRBD1 (6 bases). CDR3 length: 14 residues. V lost 6 bases and J 2 bases, leaving 15 bases between the germline ends. Looked up from germline, CDR1 is SGHRS and CDR2 is YFSETQ. CDR3 region: CASNTAAGAYEQYF. DNA of the CDR3: TGCGCCAGCAACACGGCCGCAGGGGCCTACGAGCAGTACTTC.

The chain links TRBV11-2 to TRBJ2-7, with D hard to call. CDR3 length: 13 amino acids. Germline assignment: CDR1 SGHAT and CDR2 FQNNGV. V lost 1 base and J 2 bases, leaving 6 bases between the germline ends. The CDR3 loop is CASSLGRTYEQYF. The CDR3 DNA reads as TGTGCCAGCAGCTTAGGGAGAACCTACGAGCAGTACTTC.

J is TRBJ1-1 and V is TRBV29-1, with D possibly matching TRBD1 (5 bases). Germline V gene lookup returns CDR1 SQVTM and CDR2 ANQGSEA. CDR3 length equals 13 residues. CDR3 coding DNA: TGCAGTTACCTCAGGGTATTCGGCACTGAAGCTTTCTTT. Protein product: CSYLRVFGTEAFF.

The chain links TRBV5-4 to TRBJ2-7, with unresolved D. CDR3 length: 15 residues. Trimming shortened V by 1 base and J by 5 bases, and 16 bases separated the two germline ends. CDR1 SGHNT and CDR2 YYREEE come from the germline V gene (reference sequence). The CDR3 is CASSLRRAGSDEQYF. The CDR3 DNA sequence: TGTGCCAGCAGCTTGCGTAGGGCAGGATCGGACGAGCAGTACTTC.